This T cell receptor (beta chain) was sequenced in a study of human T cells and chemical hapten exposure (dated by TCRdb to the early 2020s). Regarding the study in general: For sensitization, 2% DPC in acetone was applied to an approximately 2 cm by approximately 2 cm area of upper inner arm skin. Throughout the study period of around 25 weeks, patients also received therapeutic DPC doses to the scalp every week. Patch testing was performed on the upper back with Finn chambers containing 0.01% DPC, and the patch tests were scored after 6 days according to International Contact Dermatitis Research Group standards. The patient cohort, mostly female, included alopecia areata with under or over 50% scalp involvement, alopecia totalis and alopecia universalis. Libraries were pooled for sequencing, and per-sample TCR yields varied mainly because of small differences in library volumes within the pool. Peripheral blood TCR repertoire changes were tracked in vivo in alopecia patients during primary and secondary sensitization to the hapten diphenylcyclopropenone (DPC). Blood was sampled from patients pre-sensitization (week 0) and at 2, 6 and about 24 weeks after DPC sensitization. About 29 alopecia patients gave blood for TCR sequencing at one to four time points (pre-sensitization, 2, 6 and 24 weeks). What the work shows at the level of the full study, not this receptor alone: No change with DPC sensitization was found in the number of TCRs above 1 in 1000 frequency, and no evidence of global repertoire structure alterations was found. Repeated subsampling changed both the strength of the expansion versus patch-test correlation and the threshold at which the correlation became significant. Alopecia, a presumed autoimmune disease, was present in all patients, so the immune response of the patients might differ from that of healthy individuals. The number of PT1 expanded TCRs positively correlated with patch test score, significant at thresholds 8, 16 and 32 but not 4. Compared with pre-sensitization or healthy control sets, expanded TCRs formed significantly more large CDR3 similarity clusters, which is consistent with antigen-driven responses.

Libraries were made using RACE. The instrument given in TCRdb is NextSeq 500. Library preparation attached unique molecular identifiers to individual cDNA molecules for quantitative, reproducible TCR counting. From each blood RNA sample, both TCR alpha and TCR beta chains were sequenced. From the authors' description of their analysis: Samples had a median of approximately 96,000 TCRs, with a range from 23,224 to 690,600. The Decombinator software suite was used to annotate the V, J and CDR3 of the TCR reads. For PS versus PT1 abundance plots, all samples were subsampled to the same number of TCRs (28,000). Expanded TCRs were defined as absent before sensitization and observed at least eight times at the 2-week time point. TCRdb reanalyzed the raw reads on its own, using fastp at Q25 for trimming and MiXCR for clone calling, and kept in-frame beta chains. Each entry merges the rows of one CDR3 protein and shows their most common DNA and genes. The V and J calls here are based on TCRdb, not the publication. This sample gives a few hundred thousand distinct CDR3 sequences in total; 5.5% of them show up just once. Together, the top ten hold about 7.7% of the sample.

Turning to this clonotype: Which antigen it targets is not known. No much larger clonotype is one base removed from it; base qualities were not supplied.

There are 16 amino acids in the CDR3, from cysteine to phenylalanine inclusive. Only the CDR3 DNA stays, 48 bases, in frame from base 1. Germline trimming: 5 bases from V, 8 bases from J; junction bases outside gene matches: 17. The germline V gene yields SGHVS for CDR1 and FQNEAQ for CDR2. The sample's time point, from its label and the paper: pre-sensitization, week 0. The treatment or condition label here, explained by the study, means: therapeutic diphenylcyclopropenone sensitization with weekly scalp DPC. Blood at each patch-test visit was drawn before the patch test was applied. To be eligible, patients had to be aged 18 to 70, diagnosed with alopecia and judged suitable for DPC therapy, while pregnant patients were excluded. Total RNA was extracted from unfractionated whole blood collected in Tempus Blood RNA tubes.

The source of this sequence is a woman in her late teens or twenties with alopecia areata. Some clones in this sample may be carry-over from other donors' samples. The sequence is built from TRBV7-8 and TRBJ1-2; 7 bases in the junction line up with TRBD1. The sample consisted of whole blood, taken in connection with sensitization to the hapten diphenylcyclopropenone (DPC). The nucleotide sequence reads TGTGCCAGCAGCCCCTATCGACAGGGAAAACCAGGGGGCTACACCTTC. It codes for CASSPYRQGKPGGYTF.